This T cell receptor (beta chain) was profiled in a study of blood T cell repertoires in COVID-19. Overall study context: The United States, Italy and Spain provided the acute and convalescent COVID-19 samples.

Some clones are missing from TCRdb's copy, which holds only in-frame ones; the method was immunoSEQ multiplex PCR. The sample shows 200,000 or so clones, roughly four fifths of them seen only once. With 5 bases clipped from V and 7 bases from J, the junction kept 6 bases outside the gene matches. The CDR3 loop spans 13 amino acids. CDR1 is LNHDA and CDR2 is SQIVND in the germline V gene (reference sequence). Source material: peripheral blood. This chain connects TRBV19 to TRBJ1-1; 8 positions match TRBD1. This TCR came from a woman of 80 years or more with COVID-19, enrolled during active disease. The CDR3, as DNA: TGTGCCAGTAGTTTAACAGGGGGGGGTGAAGCTTTCTTT. Protein product: CASSLTGGGEAFF.